The clone carrying this T cell receptor beta chain has just one count. What it recognizes is unknown. The sample is drawn from a study of shared clonotypes between healthy human individuals. At the level of the study: Each donor had three CD4 naive, three CD4 memory, two CD8 naive and one CD8 memory plate. Regarding the study as a whole: Specimens sampled were limited to blood, with tissue repertoires likely differing.

Some clones are missing from TCRdb's copy, which holds only in-frame ones; the method was immunoSEQ multiplex PCR. The sample includes around 2,000,000 clones, roughly 95% of them seen just once. Terminally differentiated effector memory CD45RA+ cells were left out of the naive CD8 fraction, which was CD45RO-negative and positively selected for CCR7. Germline V gene sequence: CDR1 SGHRS, CDR2 YFSETQ. This CDR3 spans 16 amino acids. Trimming cost V 2 bases and J 1 base, with 14 bases left between them. Sequenced material: naive CD8+ T cells sorted from blood. The TCR originated in a man aged 18 to 30 in good health. The chain links TRBV5-1 to TRBJ2-3; D may be TRBD2 (5 bases). CDR3 sequence reads: CASSFGPTRGTDTQYF. CDR3 coding DNA: TGCGCCAGCAGCTTTGGACCAACGAGGGGCACAGATACGCAGTATTTT. Full variable domain (remainder filled in from reference TRBV5-1 and TRBJ2-3): KAGVTQTPRYLIKTRGQQVTLSCSPISGHRSVSWYQQTPGQGLQFLFEYFSETQRNKGNFPGRFSGRQFSNSRSEMNVSTLELGDSALYLCASSFGPTRGTDTQYFGPGTRLTVL.